These 18 T cell receptor beta chains came from one sample sequenced in a study of blood T cell repertoires in COVID-19 (dated by TCRdb to the early 2020s). The library was built by means of the immunoSEQ multiplex PCR assay. Imported from immuneACCESS, the table was reduced by TCRdb to in-frame sequences with V and J called. These copies leave out some clones; in studies compared against another copy, an unresolved V gene accounts for under half, and the cause of the remainder is not known. This sample holds roughly 260,000 clones; about 89% were observed only once. The ten largest clones take up 2% to 3% of the sample. Sequenced sample: peripheral blood. Every receptor here comes from a woman aged 45 to 65 with acute or convalescent COVID-19.

For this clone: The sample has other DNA sequences that encode this CDR3 too. The V gene is TRBV5-1, the J gene TRBJ2-7; 7 bases are shared with TRBD1. CDR3 size: 15 residues. Per germline, CDR1 SGHRS and CDR2 YFSETQ. The V gene end was trimmed by 0 bases and the J gene end by 0 bases; junction bases not matched to a gene: 3. CDR3 residues: CASSLGSGGSYEQYF. As DNA, the CDR3 is TGCGCCAGCAGCTTGGGTTCAGGGGGCTCCTACGAGCAGTACTTC.

The chain couples TRBV5-1 to TRBJ2-3, with TRBD1 identical over 7 bases. The junction had 8 bases not matched to a gene; V was cut back by 4 bases and J by 0 bases. CDR1 is SGHRS and CDR2 is YFSETQ in the germline V gene. The CDR3 length is 16 residues. This CDR3 is CASSKEDRVSTDTQYF. The CDR3 DNA reads as TGCGCCAGCAGCAAGGAAGACAGGGTCAGCACAGATACGCAGTATTTT.

This clone was recorded a few times. The V and J genes are TRBV24-1 and TRBJ2-7, with D maybe TRBD1 (6 bases). Germline V CDR1 and CDR2: KGHDR, SFDVKD. V was clipped by 4 bases and J by 5 bases, with 17 bases between them. The CDR3 is 15 residues long. CDR3: CATSDGQGLVDEQYF. Here the CDR3 DNA reads TGTGCCACCAGTGACGGCCAGGGGTTAGTCGACGAGCAGTACTTC.

This sequence joins TRBV11-3 and TRBJ2-7, with D tentatively TRBD2 (6 bases). From germline, CDR1 is SGHNT and CDR2 YENEEA. CDR3 length: 14 amino acids. The V and J ends lost 1 base and 2 bases respectively, with 9 bases between them. As DNA, the CDR3 is TGTGCCAGCAGCTTAGGGCCGGGAGCCTACGAGCAGTACTTC. Amino acid sequence: CASSLGPGAYEQYF.

This clone was detected only once. The V and J genes are TRBV7-2 and TRBJ1-4; D might be TRBD1 (6 bases). The CDR3 is 15 amino acids. V shed 3 bases and J shed 8 bases, with 16 bases lying between them. CDR1 is SGHTA, CDR2 FQGNSA, per germline. CDR3 bases: TGTGCCAGCAGCTTCTCCTCAGGGGTTCGGGAAAAACTGTTTTTT. It yields the protein CASSFSSGVREKLFF.

The chain uses TRBV21-1 and TRBJ2-5; whether TRBD2, the table's D call, matches the DNA was not checked. TRBV21-1 is a listed pseudogene. CDR3 length: 15 amino acids. The CDR3 is CASSKYGGRRETQYF. The CDR3 bases are TGTGCCAGCAGCAAATACGGGGGTAGGCGAGAGACCCAGTACTTC.

This chain uses TRBV6-1 with TRBJ1-4; perhaps TRBD1 as D (6 bases). In germline, CDR1 is MNHNS, CDR2 SASEGT. CDR3 length: 19 residues. Trimming took off 4 bases at V and 3 bases at J, with 24 bases between the two ends. The CDR3 is CASSAPGPRTGWSNEKLFF. The DNA of the CDR3 is TGTGCCAGCAGTGCACCCGGCCCCAGAACAGGGTGGTCTAATGAAAAACTGTTTTTT.

The chain recombines TRBV24-1 with TRBJ1-5; the D gene is possibly TRBD1 (6 bases). CDR1 and CDR2 from the germline V gene are KGHDR and SFDVKD. Trimming removed 5 bases from V and 5 bases from J, with 12 bases in between. This CDR3 has 14 residues. The CDR3 DNA reads TGTGCCACCAGTGGACAGGACAGTTATCAGCCCCAGCATTTT. It codes for CATSGQDSYQPQHF.

This chain uses TRBV28 with TRBJ2-7; a possible D gene is TRBD1 (6 bases). Trimming pared 6 bases from V and 2 bases from J, leaving 17 bases between. The CDR3 covers 15 residues. In germline, CDR1 is MDHEN, CDR2 SYDVKM. CDR3 sequence reads: CASRSQGRGAYEQYF. The CDR3 DNA follows: TGTGCCAGCAGGTCACAGGGTAGGGGAGCCTACGAGCAGTACTTC.

The gene calls are TRBV10-3 and TRBJ1-3; 11 nucleotides match TRBD1. Germline CDR1 is ENHRY and CDR2 is SYGVKD. J was trimmed by 2 bases and V by 6 bases; bases with no gene match: 3. CDR3 length: 15 amino acids. This CDR3 is CAIRPGQGAGNTIYF. The DNA of the CDR3 is TGTGCCATCAGACCGGGACAGGGGGCTGGAAACACCATATATTTT.

The genes are TRBV24-1 and TRBJ2-3; D remains unclear. Germline V gives CDR1 KGHDR, CDR2 SFDVKD. This CDR3 has 16 residues. V dropped 3 bases and J dropped 0 bases, with 12 bases sitting between them. The chain's CDR3 is CATSDPRRPSTDTQYF. CDR3 in DNA: TGTGCCACCAGTGATCCCCGGCGGCCTAGCACAGATACGCAGTATTTT.

The chain joins TRBV10-1 to TRBJ2-7, with TRBD2 as a possible D gene (6 bases). The CDR3 contains 15 residues. CDR1 and CDR2 from the germline V gene are WNHNN and SYGVQD (reference sequence). V was clipped by 4 bases and J by 0 bases, with 13 bases between them. The CDR3 DNA reads as TGCGCCAGCAGTGCAATAGCGGAGATCTCCTACGAGCAGTACTTC. Residues: CASSAIAEISYEQYF.

This sequence joins TRBV6-2 or TRBV6-3 and TRBJ2-3, with a possible D match to TRBD1 (6 bases). V lost 6 bases, J lost 7 bases, and 17 bases lay in between. Germline CDR1 reads MNHEY; CDR2 reads SVGEGT. The CDR3 spans 14 residues. CDR3 sequence: CASSPAGTFNTQYF. Written as DNA, the CDR3 is TGTGCCAGCAGCCCAGCCGGGACATTTAATACGCAGTATTTT.

The rearrangement links TRBV9 to TRBJ1-2, with D unresolved. Trimming took 0 bases from V and 0 from J, leaving 9 bases between them. Germline lookup yields CDR1 SGDLS and CDR2 YYNGEE. The CDR3 runs 15 residues. CDR3 DNA sequence: TGTGCCAGCAGCGTAGATGGGCTCGCTAACTATGGCTACACCTTC. This sequence encodes CASSVDGLANYGYTF. The variable domain in full, with the rest retrieved from reference TRBV9 and TRBJ1-2, is DSGVTQTPKHLITATGQRVTLRCSPRSGDLSVYWYQQSLDQGLQFLIQYYNGEERAKGNILERFSAQQFPDLHSELNLSSLELGDSALYFCASSVDGLANYGYTFGSGTRLTVV.

The chain recombines TRBV6-4 with TRBJ1-2, with a possible D match to TRBD1 (5 bases). This CDR3 spans 13 amino acids. V shed 10 bases and J shed 0 bases, with 12 bases lying between them. In germline, CDR1 is MRHNA, CDR2 SNTAGT. The CDR3 region has the DNA TGTGCCACCCCGGGGGGTTCTAACTATGGCTACACCTTC. It yields the protein CATPGGSNYGYTF.

This clone was observed a few times. The rearrangement uses TRBV18 and TRBJ2-1; TRBD2 agrees at 7 bases. The CDR3 covers 14 residues. Losses at the gene ends were 3 bases for V and 3 bases for J; bases not matched to a gene: 2. CDR1 KGHSH and CDR2 LQKENI come from the germline V gene. The CDR3 reads CASSPREDYNEQFF. CDR3 sequence (DNA): TGTGCCAGCTCACCCCGGGAGGACTACAATGAGCAGTTCTTC. The full variable domain, rest sourced from reference TRBV18 and TRBJ2-1, is NAGVMQNPRHLVRRRGQEARLRCSPMKGHSHVYWYRQLPEEGLKFMVYLQKENIIDESGMPKERFSAEFPKEGPSILRIQQVVRGDSAAYFCASSPREDYNEQFFGPGTRLTVL.

CDR3 DNA: TGTGCCAGCAGCTCCCCCGGTATGAAGACCCAGTACTTC. Translation: CASSSPGMKTQYF. The chain links TRBV7-3 to TRBJ2-5, with D hard to call. The CDR3 extends over 13 amino acids. Germline values: CDR1 SGHTA, CDR2 FQGTGA. V lost 4 bases to trimming and J lost 6 bases, with 12 bases between them. Variable domain in full (rest from reference TRBV7-3 and TRBJ2-5): GAGVSQTPSNKVTEKGKYVELRCDPISGHTALYWYRQSLGQGPEFLIYFQGTGAADDSGLPNDRFFAVRPEGSVSTLKIQRTERGDSAVYLCASSSPGMKTQYFGPGTRLLVL.

This chain connects TRBV24-1 to TRBJ1-1; D unclear. The ends were cut back, 1 base at V and 4 bases at J, with 6 bases in the middle. The CDR3 spans 13 residues. Germline CDR1 KGHDR, CDR2 SFDVKD. This CDR3 is CATSDFGSTEAFF. The CDR3 DNA reads TGTGCCACCAGTGATTTTGGGAGCACTGAAGCTTTCTTT.